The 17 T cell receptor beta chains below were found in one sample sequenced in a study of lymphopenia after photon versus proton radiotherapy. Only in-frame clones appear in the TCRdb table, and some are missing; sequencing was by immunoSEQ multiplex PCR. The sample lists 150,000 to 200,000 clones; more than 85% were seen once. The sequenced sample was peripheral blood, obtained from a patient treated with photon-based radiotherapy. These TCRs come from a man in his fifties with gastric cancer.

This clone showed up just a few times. The CDR3: CASVDVSYEQYF. CDR3 nucleotide sequence: TGTGCCAGCGTCGACGTCTCCTACGAGCAGTACTTC. This sequence joins TRBV11-2 and TRBJ2-7; no clear D gene. Germline V gene lookup returns CDR1 SGHAT and CDR2 FQNNGV. V shed 8 bases and J shed 0 bases, with 8 bases lying between them. The CDR3 is 12 amino acids.

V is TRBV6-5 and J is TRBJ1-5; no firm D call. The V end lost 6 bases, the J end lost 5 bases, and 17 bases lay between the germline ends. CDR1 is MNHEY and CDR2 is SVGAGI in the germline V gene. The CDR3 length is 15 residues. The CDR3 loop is CASRSNTGLYQPQHF. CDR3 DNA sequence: TGTGCCAGCAGGAGTAATACGGGCCTATATCAGCCCCAGCATTTT.

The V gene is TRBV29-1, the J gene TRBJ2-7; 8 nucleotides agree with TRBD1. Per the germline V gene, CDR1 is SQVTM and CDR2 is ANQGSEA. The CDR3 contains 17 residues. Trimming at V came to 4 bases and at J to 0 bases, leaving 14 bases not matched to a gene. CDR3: CSVGGEQTGVVSYEQYF. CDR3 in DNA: TGCAGCGTTGGTGGGGAACAGACAGGGGTGGTCTCCTACGAGCAGTACTTC.

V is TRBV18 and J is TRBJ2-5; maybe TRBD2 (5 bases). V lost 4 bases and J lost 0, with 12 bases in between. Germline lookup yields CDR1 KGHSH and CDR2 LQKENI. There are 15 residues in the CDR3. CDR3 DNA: TGTGCCAGCTCACGAGTTCGGGGAAACCAAGAGACCCAGTACTTC. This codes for CASSRVRGNQETQYF. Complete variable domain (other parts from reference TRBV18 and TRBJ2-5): NAGVMQNPRHLVRRRGQEARLRCSPMKGHSHVYWYRQLPEEGLKFMVYLQKENIIDESGMPKERFSAEFPKEGPSILRIQQVVRGDSAAYFCASSRVRGNQETQYFGPGTRLLVL.

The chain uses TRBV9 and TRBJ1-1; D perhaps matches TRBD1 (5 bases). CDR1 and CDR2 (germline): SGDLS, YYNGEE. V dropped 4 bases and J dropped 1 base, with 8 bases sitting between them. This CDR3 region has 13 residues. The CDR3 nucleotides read TGTGCCAGCAGCCTCACAGGGAACACTGAAGCTTTCTTT. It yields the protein CASSLTGNTEAFF.

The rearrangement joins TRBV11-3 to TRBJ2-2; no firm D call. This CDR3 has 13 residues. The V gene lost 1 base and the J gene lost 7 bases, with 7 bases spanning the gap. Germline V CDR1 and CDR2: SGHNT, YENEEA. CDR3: CASSLAPHGELFF. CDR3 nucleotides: TGTGCCAGCAGCTTAGCCCCTCACGGGGAGCTGTTTTTT.

The CDR3 loop is CASSVVTGRGTEAFF. The CDR3 DNA reads TGTGCCAGCAGCGTAGTAACGGGACGGGGCACTGAAGCTTTCTTT. V is TRBV9 and J is TRBJ1-1; tentative D call: TRBD1 (5 bases). CDR3 size: 15 residues. Germline V gene data show CDR1 as SGDLS and CDR2 as YYNGEE. V gave up 0 bases and J gave up 4 bases, with 13 bases separating them.

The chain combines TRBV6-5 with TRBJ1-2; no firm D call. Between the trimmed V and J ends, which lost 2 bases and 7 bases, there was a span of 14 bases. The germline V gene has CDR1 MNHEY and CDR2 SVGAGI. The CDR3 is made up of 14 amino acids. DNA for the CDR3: TGTGCCAGCAGTTACCGGACCGCCGGACGTGGCTACACCTTC. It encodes CASSYRTAGRGYTF.

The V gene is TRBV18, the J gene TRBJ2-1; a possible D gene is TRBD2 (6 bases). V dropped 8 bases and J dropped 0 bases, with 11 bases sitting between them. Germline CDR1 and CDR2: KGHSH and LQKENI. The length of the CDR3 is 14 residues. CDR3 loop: CASATSYSYNEQFF. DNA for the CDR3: TGTGCCAGCGCAACTAGCTACTCCTACAATGAGCAGTTCTTC.

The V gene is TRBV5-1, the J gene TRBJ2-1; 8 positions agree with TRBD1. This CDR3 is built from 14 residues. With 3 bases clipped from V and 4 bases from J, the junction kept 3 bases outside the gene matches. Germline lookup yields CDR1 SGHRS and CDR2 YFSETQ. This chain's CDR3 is CASSSGQEYNEQFF. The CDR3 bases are TGCGCCAGCAGCTCGGGACAGGAGTACAATGAGCAGTTCTTC.

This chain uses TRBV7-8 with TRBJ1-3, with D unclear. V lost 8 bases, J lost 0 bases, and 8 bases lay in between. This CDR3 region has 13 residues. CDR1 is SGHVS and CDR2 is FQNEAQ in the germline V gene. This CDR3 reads CASRVSSGNTIYF. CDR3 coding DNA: TGTGCCAGCCGAGTGAGCTCTGGAAACACCATATATTTT. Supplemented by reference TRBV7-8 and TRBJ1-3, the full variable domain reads GAGVSQSPRYKVAKRGQDVALRCDPISGHVSLFWYQQALGQGPEFLTYFQNEAQLDKSGLPSDRFFAERPEGSVSTLKIQRTQQEDSAVYLCASRVSSGNTIYFGEGSWLTVV.

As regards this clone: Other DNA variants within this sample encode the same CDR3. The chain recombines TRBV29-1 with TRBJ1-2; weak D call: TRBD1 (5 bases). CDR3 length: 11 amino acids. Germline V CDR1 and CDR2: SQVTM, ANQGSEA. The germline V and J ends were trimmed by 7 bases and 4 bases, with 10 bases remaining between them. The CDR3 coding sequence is TGCAGCGCCGGGACTGTCTATGGCTACACCTTC. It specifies CSAGTVYGYTF.

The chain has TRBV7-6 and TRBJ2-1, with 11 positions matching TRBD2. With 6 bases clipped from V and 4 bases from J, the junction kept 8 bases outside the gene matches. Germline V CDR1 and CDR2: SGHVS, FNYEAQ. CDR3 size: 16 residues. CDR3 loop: CASRASGRLGYNEQFF. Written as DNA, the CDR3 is TGTGCCAGCAGGGCTAGCGGGAGGCTCGGGTACAATGAGCAGTTCTTC.

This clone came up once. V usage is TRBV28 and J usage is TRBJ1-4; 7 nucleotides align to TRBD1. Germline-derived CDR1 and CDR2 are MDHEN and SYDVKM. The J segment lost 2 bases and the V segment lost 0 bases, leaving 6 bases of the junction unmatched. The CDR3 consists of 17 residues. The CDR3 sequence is CASSLWEGAQTNEKLFF. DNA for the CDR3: TGTGCCAGCAGTTTATGGGAGGGGGCGCAGACTAATGAAAAACTGTTTTTT.

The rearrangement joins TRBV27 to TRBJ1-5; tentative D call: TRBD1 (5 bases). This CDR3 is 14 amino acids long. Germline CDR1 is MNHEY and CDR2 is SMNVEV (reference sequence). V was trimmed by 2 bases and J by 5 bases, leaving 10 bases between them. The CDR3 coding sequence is TGTGCCAGCAGTTTAGGGGCGAATCATCAGCCCCAGCATTTT. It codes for CASSLGANHQPQHF.

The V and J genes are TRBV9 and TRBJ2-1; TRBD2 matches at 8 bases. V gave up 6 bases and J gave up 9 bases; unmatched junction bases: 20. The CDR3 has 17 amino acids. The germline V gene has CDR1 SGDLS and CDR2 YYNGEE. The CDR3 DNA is TGTGCCAGCACCCGCAGTGGGACTAGTCGTAGTTATGGTGAGCAGTTCTTC. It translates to CASTRSGTSRSYGEQFF. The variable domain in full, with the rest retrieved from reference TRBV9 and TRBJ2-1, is DSGVTQTPKHLITATGQRVTLRCSPRSGDLSVYWYQQSLDQGLQFLIQYYNGEERAKGNILERFSAQQFPDLHSELNLSSLELGDSALYFCASTRSGTSRSYGEQFFGPGTRLTVL.

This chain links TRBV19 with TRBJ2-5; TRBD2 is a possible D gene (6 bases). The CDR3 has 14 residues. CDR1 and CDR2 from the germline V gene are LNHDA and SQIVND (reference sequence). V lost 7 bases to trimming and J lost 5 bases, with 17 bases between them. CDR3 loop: CASTAGPGVETQYF. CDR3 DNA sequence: TGTGCCAGTACAGCGGGCCCAGGCGTGGAGACCCAGTACTTC.